Detailed here is one T cell receptor beta chain. Its antigen is still unknown. Trimming at V came to 2 bases and at J to 8 bases, leaving 5 bases not matched to a gene. Germline V gives CDR1 SGHRS, CDR2 YFSETQ. CDR3 length equals 14 residues. The PCR employed 60 Vbeta primers together with 13 Jbeta primers. Libraries were prepared by immunoSEQ multiplex PCR; TCRdb keeps only in-frame clonotypes and omits some of them. Recorded for this sample: over 100,000 clones. The sample is drawn from a study of cytomegalovirus exposure and HLA in healthy donors. Broader study findings: The later analysis indicated that the majority of CMV-associated TCR beta chains appeared HLA-restricted.

The V call is TRBV5-1, the J call TRBJ2-1; 9 positions match TRBD1. This clonotype was sampled from a man aged 25-45 years in good health and CMV-seronegative. The sequenced material came from PBMCs. CDR3 DNA sequence: TGCGCCAGCAGCTTCCGGGACAGGGTAGATGAGCAGTTCTTC. It encodes CASSFRDRVDEQFF.